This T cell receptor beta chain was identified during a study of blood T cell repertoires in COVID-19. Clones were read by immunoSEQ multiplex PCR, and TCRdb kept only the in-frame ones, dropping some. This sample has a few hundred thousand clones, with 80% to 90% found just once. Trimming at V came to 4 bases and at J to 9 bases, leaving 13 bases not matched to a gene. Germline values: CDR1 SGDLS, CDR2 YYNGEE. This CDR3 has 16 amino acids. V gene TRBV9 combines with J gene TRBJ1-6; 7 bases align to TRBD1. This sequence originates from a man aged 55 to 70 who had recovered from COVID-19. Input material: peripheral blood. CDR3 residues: CASSPRQGPAGSPLHF. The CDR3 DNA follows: TGTGCCAGCAGCCCCAGACAGGGTCCAGCGGGTTCACCCCTCCACTTT. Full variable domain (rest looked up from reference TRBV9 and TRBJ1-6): DSGVTQTPKHLITATGQRVTLRCSPRSGDLSVYWYQQSLDQGLQFLIQYYNGEERAKGNILERFSAQQFPDLHSELNLSSLELGDSALYFCASSPRQGPAGSPLHFGNGTRLTVT.